This T cell receptor beta chain derives from a study of spatial heterogeneity in lung cancer. The overall study: The library had UMIs, and each TCR and UMI pair averaged more than ten raw reads.

The sample holds many counts of this clonotype. Documented time point: sample taken at primary tumor resection. The germline gives CDR1 SEHNR, CDR2 FQNEAQ (reference sequence). Trimming shortened V by 0 bases and J by 2 bases, and 5 bases separated the two germline ends. This CDR3 has 14 amino acids. TCRdb passed the 5' RACE reads through MiXCR, listing each CDR3 protein once. Altogether tens of thousands of distinct CDR3 sequences are present, roughly 8% being singletons, with the ten largest covering 25% to 35%. The clonotype originates from a male donor with early-stage non-small cell lung cancer. The sequences come from PBMCs, collected at surgery. The rearrangement joins TRBV7-9 to TRBJ1-3, with a weak D call TRBD1 (5 bases). The CDR3 nucleotides read TGTGCCAGCAGCTTAGCGGGGGCTGGAAACACCATATATTTT. Amino acid sequence: CASSLAGAGNTIYF. The full variable domain, rest sourced from reference TRBV7-9 and TRBJ1-3, is DTGVSQNPRHKITKRGQNVTFRCDPISEHNRLYWYRQTLGQGPEFLTYFQNEAQLEKSRLLSDRFSAERPKGSFSTLEIQRTEQGDSAMYLCASSLAGAGNTIYFGEGSWLTVV.